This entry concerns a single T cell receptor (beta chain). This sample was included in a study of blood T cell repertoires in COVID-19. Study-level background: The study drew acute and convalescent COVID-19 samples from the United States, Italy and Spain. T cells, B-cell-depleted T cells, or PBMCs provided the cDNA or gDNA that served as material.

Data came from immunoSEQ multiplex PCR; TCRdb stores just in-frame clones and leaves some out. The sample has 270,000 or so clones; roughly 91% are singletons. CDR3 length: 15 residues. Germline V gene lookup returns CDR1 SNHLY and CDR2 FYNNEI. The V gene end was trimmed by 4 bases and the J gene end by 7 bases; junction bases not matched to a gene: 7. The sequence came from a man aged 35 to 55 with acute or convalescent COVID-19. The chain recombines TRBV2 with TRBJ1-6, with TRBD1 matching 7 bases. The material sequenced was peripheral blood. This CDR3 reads CASSGNPGGNSPLHF. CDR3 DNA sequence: TGTGCCAGCAGTGGTAATCCAGGGGGGAATTCACCCCTCCACTTT. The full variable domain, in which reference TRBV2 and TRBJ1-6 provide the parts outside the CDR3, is EPEVTQTPSHQVTQMGQEVILRCVPISNHLYFYWYRQILGQKVEFLVSFYNNEISEKSEIFDDQFSVERPDGSNFTLKIRSTKLEDSAMYFCASSGNPGGNSPLHFGNGTRLTVT.